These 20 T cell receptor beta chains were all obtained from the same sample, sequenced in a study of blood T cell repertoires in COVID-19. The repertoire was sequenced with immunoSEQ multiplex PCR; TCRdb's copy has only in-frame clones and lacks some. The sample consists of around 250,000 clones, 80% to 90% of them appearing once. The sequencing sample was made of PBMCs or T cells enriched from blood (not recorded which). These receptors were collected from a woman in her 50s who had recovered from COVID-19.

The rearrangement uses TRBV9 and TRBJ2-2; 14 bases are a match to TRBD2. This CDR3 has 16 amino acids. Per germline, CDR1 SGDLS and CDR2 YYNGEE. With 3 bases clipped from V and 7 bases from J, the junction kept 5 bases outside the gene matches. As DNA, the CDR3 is TGTGCCAGCAGCGCGACTAGCGGGAGGGCCGGCGGGGAGCTGTTTTTT. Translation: CASSATSGRAGGELFF.

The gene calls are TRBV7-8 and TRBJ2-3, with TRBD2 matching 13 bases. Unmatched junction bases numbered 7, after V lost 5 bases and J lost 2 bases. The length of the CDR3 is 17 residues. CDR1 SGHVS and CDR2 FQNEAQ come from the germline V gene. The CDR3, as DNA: TGTGCCAGCAGCCCCAGACTAGCGGGAGGCTACACAGATACGCAGTATTTT. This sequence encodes CASSPRLAGGYTDTQYF.

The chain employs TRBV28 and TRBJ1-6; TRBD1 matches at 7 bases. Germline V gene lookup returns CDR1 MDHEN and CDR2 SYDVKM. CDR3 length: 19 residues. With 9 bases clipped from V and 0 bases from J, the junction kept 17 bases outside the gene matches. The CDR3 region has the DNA TGTGCCAGGGAATTACCTGGGACAGAAGCGCACTCCTATAATTCACCCCTCCACTTT. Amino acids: CARELPGTEAHSYNSPLHF.

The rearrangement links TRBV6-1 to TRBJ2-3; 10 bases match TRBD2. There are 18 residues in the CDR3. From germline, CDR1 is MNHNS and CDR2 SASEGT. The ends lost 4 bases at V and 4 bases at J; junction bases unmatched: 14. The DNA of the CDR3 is TGTGCCAGCAGTGTAAGGTTGTCTGGGACTAGCGCCGCAGATACGCAGTATTTT. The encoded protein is CASSVRLSGTSAADTQYF.

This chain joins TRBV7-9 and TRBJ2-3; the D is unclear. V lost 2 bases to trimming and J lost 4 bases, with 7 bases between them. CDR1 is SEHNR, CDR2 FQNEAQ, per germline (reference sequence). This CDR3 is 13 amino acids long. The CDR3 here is CASSLNSADTQYF. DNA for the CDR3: TGTGCCAGCAGCTTAAATTCTGCAGATACGCAGTATTTT.

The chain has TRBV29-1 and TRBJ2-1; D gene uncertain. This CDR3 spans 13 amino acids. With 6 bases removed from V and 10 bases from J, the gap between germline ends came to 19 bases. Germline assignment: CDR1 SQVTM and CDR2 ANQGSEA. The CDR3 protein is CSVGPQYTREQFF. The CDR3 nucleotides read TGCAGCGTGGGCCCACAATATACAAGAGAGCAGTTCTTC.

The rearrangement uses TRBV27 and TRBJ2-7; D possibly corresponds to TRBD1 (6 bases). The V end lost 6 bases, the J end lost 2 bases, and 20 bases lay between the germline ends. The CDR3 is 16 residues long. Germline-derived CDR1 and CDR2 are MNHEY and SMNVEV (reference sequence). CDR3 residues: CASRTLSQGLPYEQYF. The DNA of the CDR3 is TGTGCCAGCAGAACCTTGTCTCAGGGGCTGCCCTACGAGCAGTACTTC.

CDR3 protein: CASSSPVSGNTIYF. The CDR3 nucleotides are TGTGCCAGCAGCTCGCCAGTCTCTGGAAACACCATATATTTT. The rearrangement uses TRBV7-2 and TRBJ1-3; D remains ambiguous. This CDR3 has 14 residues. Per the germline V gene, CDR1 is SGHTA and CDR2 is FQGNSA. Trimming took off 4 bases at V and 0 bases at J, with 7 bases between the two ends.

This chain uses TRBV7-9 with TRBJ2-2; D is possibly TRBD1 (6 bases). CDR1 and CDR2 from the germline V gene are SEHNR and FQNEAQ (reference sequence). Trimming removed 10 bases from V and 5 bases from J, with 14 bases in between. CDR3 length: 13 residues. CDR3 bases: TGTGCCAACTCCAGGGGAGTAACCGGGGAGCTGTTTTTT. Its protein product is CANSRGVTGELFF.

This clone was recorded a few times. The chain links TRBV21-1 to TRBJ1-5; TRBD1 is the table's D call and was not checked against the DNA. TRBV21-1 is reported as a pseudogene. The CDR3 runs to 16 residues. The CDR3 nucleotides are TGTGCCAGCAGCACCGGCCGGGACAGGGGTAATCAGCCCCAGCATTTT. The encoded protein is CASSTGRDRGNQPQHF.

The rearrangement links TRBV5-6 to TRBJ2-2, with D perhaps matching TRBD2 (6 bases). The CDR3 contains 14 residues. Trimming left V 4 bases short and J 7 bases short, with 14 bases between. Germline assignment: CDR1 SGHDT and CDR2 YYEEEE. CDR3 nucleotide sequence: TGTGCCAGCAGCATCGGGAGTCGGGGCGGGGAGCTGTTTTTT. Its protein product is CASSIGSRGGELFF.

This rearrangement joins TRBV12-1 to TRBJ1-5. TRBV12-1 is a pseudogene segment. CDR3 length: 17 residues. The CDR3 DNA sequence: TGTGCCAGCAGCTTTCATGAGGGATTTAATAGCAATCAGCCCCAGCATTTT. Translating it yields CASSFHEGFNSNQPQHF.

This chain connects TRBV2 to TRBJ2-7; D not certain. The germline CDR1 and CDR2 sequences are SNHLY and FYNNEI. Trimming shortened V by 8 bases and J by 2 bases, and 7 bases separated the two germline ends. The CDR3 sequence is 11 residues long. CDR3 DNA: TGTGCCAGCTCTAGAACCTACGAGCAGTACTTC. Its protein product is CASSRTYEQYF.

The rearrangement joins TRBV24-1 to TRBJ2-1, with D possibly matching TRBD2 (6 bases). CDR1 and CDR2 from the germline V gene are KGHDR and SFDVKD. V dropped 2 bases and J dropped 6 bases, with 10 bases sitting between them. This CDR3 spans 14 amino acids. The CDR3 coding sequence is TGTGCCACCAGTGATTGGAGGAGGGTCAATGAGCAGTTCTTC. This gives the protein CATSDWRRVNEQFF.

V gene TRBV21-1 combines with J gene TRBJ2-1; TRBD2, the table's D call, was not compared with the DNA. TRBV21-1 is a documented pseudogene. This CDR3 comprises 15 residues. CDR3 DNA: TGTGCCAGCAGCTCAATAGCGGGAGTGGGCAATGAGCAGTTCTTC. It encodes CASSSIAGVGNEQFF.

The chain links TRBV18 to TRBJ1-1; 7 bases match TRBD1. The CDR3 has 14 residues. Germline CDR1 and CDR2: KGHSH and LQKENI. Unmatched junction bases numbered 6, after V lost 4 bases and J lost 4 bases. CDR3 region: CASSRDRDGTEAFF. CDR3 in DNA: TGTGCCAGCTCACGAGACAGGGACGGCACTGAAGCTTTCTTT.

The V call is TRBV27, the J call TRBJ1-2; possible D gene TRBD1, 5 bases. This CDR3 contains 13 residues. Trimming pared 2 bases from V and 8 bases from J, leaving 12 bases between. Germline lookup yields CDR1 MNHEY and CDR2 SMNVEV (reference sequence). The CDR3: CASSLGGSQGYTF. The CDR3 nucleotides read TGTGCCAGCAGTTTAGGGGGGAGTCAGGGCTACACCTTC.

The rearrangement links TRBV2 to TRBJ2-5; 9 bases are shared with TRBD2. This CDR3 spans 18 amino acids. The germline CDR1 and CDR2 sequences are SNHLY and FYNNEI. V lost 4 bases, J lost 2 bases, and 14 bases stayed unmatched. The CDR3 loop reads CASSGLAGTLIHQETQYF. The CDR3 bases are TGTGCCAGCAGTGGGCTAGCGGGGACGTTGATCCATCAAGAGACCCAGTACTTC. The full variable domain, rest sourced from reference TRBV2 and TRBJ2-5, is EPEVTQTPSHQVTQMGQEVILRCVPISNHLYFYWYRQILGQKVEFLVSFYNNEISEKSEIFDDQFSVERPDGSNFTLKIRSTKLEDSAMYFCASSGLAGTLIHQETQYFGPGTRLLVL.

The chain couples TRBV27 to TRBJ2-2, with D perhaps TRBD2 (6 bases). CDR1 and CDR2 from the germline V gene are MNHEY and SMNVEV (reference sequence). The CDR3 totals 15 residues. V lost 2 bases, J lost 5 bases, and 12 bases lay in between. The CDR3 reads CASSLAVGGTGELFF. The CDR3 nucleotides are TGTGCCAGCAGTTTAGCTGTCGGGGGTACCGGGGAGCTGTTTTTT.

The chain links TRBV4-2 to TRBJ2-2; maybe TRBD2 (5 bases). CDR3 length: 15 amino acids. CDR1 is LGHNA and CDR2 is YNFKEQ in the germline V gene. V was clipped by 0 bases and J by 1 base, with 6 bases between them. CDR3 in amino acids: CASSQESGNTGELFF. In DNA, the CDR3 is TGTGCCAGCAGCCAAGAAAGCGGGAACACCGGGGAGCTGTTTTTT.